Described below is a single T cell receptor (beta chain) sequence and its context. Its target is unknown. The CDR3 runs to 15 residues. The V gene's germline CDR1 is MNHEY and CDR2 SMNVEV (reference sequence). J lost 7 bases, V lost 5 bases, and 7 bases had no gene match. This sample is part of a study of T cell responses to AZD1222 COVID-19 vaccine. Regarding the study as a whole: Most donors were white British and more were female, and clonal diversity was possibly underestimated. Only a handful of AZD1222 recipients, more than five in all, had baseline seropositivity.

Generated by immunoSEQ multiplex PCR, the TCRdb table keeps only in-frame clones and is missing some. This sample has 110,000 to 150,000 clones, with 90% found just once. V gene TRBV27 combines with J gene TRBJ1-4; the match to TRBD1 covers 10 bases. The starting material was peripheral blood, obtained on day 0 of AZD1222 vaccination. The sequence derives from an adult in good health. In nucleotides, the CDR3 is TGTGCCAGCAGTCTGAGGACAGGGGGATTTGAAAAACTGTTTTTT. It encodes CASSLRTGGFEKLFF.